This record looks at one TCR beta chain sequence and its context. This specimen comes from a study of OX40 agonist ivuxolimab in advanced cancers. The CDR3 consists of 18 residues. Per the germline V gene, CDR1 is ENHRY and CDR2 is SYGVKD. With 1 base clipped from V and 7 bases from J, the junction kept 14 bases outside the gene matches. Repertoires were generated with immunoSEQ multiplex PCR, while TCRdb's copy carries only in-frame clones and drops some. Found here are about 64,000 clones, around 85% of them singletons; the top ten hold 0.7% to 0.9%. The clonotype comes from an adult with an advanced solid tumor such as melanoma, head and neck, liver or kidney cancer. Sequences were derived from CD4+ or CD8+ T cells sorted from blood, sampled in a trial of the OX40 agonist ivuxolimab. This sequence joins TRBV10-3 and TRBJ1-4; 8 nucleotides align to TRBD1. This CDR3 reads CAISELGFLGQVGEKLFF. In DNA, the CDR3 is TGTGCCATCAGTGAGTTAGGTTTTCTGGGACAGGTCGGTGAAAAACTGTTTTTT.